The 3 T cell receptor beta chains below were found in one sample sequenced in a study of T cells in Graves' hyperthyroidism and ophthalmopathy. The CDR3 regions of TCR beta were amplified from RNA transcripts. First-round RT-PCR targeting the TCR CDR3 was performed with the HTBI primer set. TCRdb independently ran MiXCR on the multiplex PCR reads; one entry per CDR3 protein. The table shows 250,000 to 300,000 distinct CDR3 sequences, with roughly 14% occurring only once. The specimen was blood. These receptors were collected from a woman aged 25 to 39 with Graves' hyperthyroidism that later progressed to Graves' ophthalmopathy.

This clonotype has a single count. This may be a read error, as it is one base from a much larger clone. J is TRBJ2-3 and V is TRBV20-1; D not certain. Trimming took 0 bases from V and 1 from J, leaving 14 bases between them. The germline V gene has CDR1 DFQATT and CDR2 SNEGSKA (reference sequence). CDR3 size: 16 residues. The CDR3 protein is CSARDRLDGGTDTQYF. CDR3 sequence (DNA): TGCAGTGCTAGAGATCGGCTGGATGGGGGCACAGATACGCAGTATTTT.

The table lists this clonotype with a count of one. A read error may be the cause here, since a much bigger clone is one base away. V usage is TRBV7-9 and J usage is TRBJ2-1; D gene ambiguous. Germline values: CDR1 SEHNR, CDR2 FQNEAQ (reference sequence). The CDR3 consists of 15 residues. The CDR3 region is CASSPPPTQYNEQLF. The CDR3 bases are TGTGCCAGCAGCCCCCCCCCCACCCAATACAATGAGCAGCTCTTC.

This clonotype was picked up many times. This rearrangement joins TRBV12-3 or TRBV12-4 to TRBJ1-1; D gene ambiguous. This CDR3 is built from 13 residues. Between the trimmed V and J ends, which lost 7 bases and 6 bases, there was a span of 15 bases. Here the CDR3 DNA reads TGTGCCAGCACCCCCGGGAGTAGGGCTGAAGCTTTCTTT. Residues: CASTPGSRAEAFF.